One sample yielded the 20 T cell receptor beta chains listed below, sequenced in a study of blood T cell repertoires in COVID-19 (dated by TCRdb to about 2020). Library method: the immunoSEQ multiplex PCR assay. Held by TCRdb, this immuneACCESS table contains in-frame sequences only and omits some clones. Under half of the omission traces to an unresolved V gene where checked; the cause of the rest is unknown. The sample table contains about 470,000 clones; only one count was recorded for 87% of them. The ten largest make up under 0.75% of the sample. The sample was PBMCs or T cells enriched from blood (not recorded which). The source is a woman in her late teens or twenties who had recovered from COVID-19.

This chain connects TRBV2 to TRBJ1-5; the match to TRBD1 covers 8 bases. CDR1 and CDR2 (germline): SNHLY, FYNNEI. J gave up 4 bases and V 2 bases, and 7 bases lay outside the gene matches. The CDR3 covers 16 residues. The CDR3 bases are TGTGCCAGCAGTGAAAGACGGACAGGGTTAAATCAGCCCCAGCATTTT. Translated: CASSERRTGLNQPQHF.

The chain carries TRBV5-1 and TRBJ2-1, with D perhaps TRBD2 (6 bases). Trimming took off 3 bases at V and 8 bases at J, with 12 bases between the two ends. Germline V gene sequence: CDR1 SGHRS, CDR2 YFSETQ. CDR3 length: 13 residues. The CDR3 loop is CASSYGGGDEQFF. As DNA, the CDR3 is TGCGCCAGCAGCTACGGGGGTGGGGATGAGCAGTTCTTC.

This clone has only one observation. The chain is built from TRBV5-1 and TRBJ2-7; maybe TRBD2 (6 bases). Germline CDR1 and CDR2: SGHRS and YFSETQ. CDR3 length equals 16 residues. Trimming removed 7 bases from V and 4 bases from J, with 24 bases in between. The CDR3 nucleotides read TGCGCCAGCTCGCCCCCCCGGGGCGGGGATTCTTACGAGCAGTACTTC. Its translation is CASSPPRGGDSYEQYF. Complete variable domain (other parts from reference TRBV5-1 and TRBJ2-7): KAGVTQTPRYLIKTRGQQVTLSCSPISGHRSVSWYQQTPGQGLQFLFEYFSETQRNKGNFPGRFSGRQFSNSRSEMNVSTLELGDSALYLCASSPPRGGDSYEQYFGPGTRLTVT.

The chain has TRBV9 and TRBJ1-6, with D maybe TRBD1 (5 bases). The V end lost 0 bases, the J end lost 6 bases, and 10 bases lay between the germline ends. Germline V lookup: CDR1 SGDLS, CDR2 YYNGEE. The CDR3 has 15 amino acids. CDR3 bases: TGTGCCAGCAGCGTAGTTGGGGGGATTAATTCACCCCTCCACTTT. It specifies CASSVVGGINSPLHF.

The V call is TRBV15, the J call TRBJ2-5, with D tentatively TRBD2 (6 bases). V was pared by 0 bases and J by 7 bases, with 9 bases between. Germline-derived CDR1 and CDR2 are LNHNV and YYDKDF (reference sequence). This CDR3 is 13 amino acids long. The CDR3 reads CATSRDLEGTQYF. The CDR3 region has the DNA TGTGCCACCAGCAGAGATCTGGAGGGGACCCAGTACTTC.

This clone was seen a handful of times. This chain uses TRBV5-8 with TRBJ1-1; D gene uncertain. V was shortened by 2 bases and J by 7 bases, with 12 bases between the two germline ends. Germline V lookup: CDR1 SGHTS, CDR2 YDEGEE. CDR3 length equals 13 residues. CDR3 sequence (DNA): TGTGCCAGCAGCTTTATAAAGAACGGTGAAGCTTTCTTT. It encodes CASSFIKNGEAFF.

V is TRBV27 and J is TRBJ1-2, with no clear D. CDR1 is MNHEY and CDR2 is SMNVEV in the germline V gene (reference sequence). This CDR3 is built from 14 residues. V was pared by 4 bases and J by 0 bases, with 9 bases between. The CDR3 sequence is CASSSRGANYGYTF. In DNA form, the CDR3 reads TGTGCCAGCAGTTCCCGAGGAGCTAACTATGGCTACACCTTC.

The chain couples TRBV5-4 to TRBJ2-7; 9 bases fit TRBD1. CDR3 length equals 17 residues. V was pared by 0 bases and J by 5 bases, with 12 bases of the junction left unmatched. The germline V gene has CDR1 SGHNT and CDR2 YYREEE (reference sequence). The CDR3 here is CASSLDSRRGTGNEQYF. DNA of the CDR3: TGTGCCAGCAGCTTGGATAGCCGGCGTGGGACAGGGAACGAGCAGTACTTC.

The V gene is TRBV12-5, the J gene TRBJ2-3, with D maybe TRBD1 (6 bases). Germline V lookup: CDR1 LGHNT, CDR2 FRNRAP. With 0 bases removed from V and 5 bases from J, the gap between germline ends came to 12 bases. The CDR3 consists of 15 residues. The CDR3 sequence: CASGLVETGQDTQYF. For the CDR3, the DNA is TGTGCTAGTGGTTTGGTAGAGACAGGTCAAGATACGCAGTATTTT.

This chain links TRBV2 with TRBJ2-1; a possible D gene is TRBD1 (5 bases). Per the germline V gene, CDR1 is SNHLY and CDR2 is FYNNEI. Trimming pared 6 bases from V and 7 bases from J, leaving 16 bases between. The CDR3 loop spans 14 amino acids. CDR3 DNA: TGTGCCAGCAGCCCCGAGAGACAGTCGAATGAGCAGTTCTTC. Its protein is CASSPERQSNEQFF.

The CDR3: CASSVSGTEGETQYF. The CDR3, as DNA: TGTGCCAGCAGCGTTAGCGGGACGGAGGGAGAGACCCAGTACTTC. V is TRBV28 and J is TRBJ2-5, with TRBD2 matching 8 bases. The V gene end was trimmed by 6 bases and the J gene end by 4 bases; junction bases not matched to a gene: 10. The CDR3 covers 15 residues. Germline CDR1 and CDR2: MDHEN and SYDVKM.

The chain joins TRBV27 to TRBJ1-6; the match to TRBD1 covers 7 bases. CDR1 is MNHEY and CDR2 is SMNVEV in the germline V gene (reference sequence). The CDR3 totals 15 residues. The junction had 8 bases not matched to a gene; V was cut back by 6 bases and J by 6 bases. CDR3 nucleotide sequence: TGTGCCAGCAGGCTAGAGGGACAGCTTAATTCACCCCTCCACTTT. It yields the protein CASRLEGQLNSPLHF.

This chain connects TRBV6-5 to TRBJ1-2; no firm D call. CDR1 MNHEY and CDR2 SVGAGI come from the germline V gene. V was pared by 0 bases and J by 5 bases, with 7 bases between. The CDR3 contains 13 residues. The CDR3 DNA is TGTGCCAGCAGTTACTCCGCTAGATATGGCTACACCTTC. It codes for CASSYSARYGYTF.

The V call is TRBV7-9, the J call TRBJ2-5, with TRBD2 matching 9 bases. V lost 3 bases to trimming and J lost 5 bases; unmatched junction nucleotides: 16. The germline V gene has CDR1 SEHNR and CDR2 FQNEAQ (reference sequence). The CDR3 runs 18 residues. CDR3 DNA sequence: TGTGCCAGCAGCTTTGGGGCTTCGCGGGGGGGCCGGGATGAGACCCAGTACTTC. This codes for CASSFGASRGGRDETQYF.

V gene TRBV19 combines with J gene TRBJ2-3, with 7 bases that match TRBD2. CDR3 size: 16 residues. V trimming: 4 bases; J trimming: 3 bases; junction bases outside the gene matches: 10. From germline, CDR1 is LNHDA and CDR2 SQIVND (reference sequence). CDR3 DNA: TGTGCCAGTAGTAACGCTGCGGGGGTCCTAACAGATACGCAGTATTTT. Its translation: CASSNAAGVLTDTQYF.

This chain links TRBV7-2 with TRBJ1-2, with a possible D match to TRBD1 (6 bases). Germline loops: CDR1 SGHTA, CDR2 FQGNSA. Trimming left V 4 bases short and J 7 bases short, with 19 bases between. The CDR3 sequence is 15 residues long. CDR3: CASSSSWARRGGYTF. The CDR3 DNA reads TGTGCCAGCAGCTCCTCCTGGGCTCGCAGGGGTGGCTACACCTTC. Full variable domain (missing parts from reference TRBV7-2 and TRBJ1-2): GAGVSQSPSNKVTEKGKDVELRCDPISGHTALYWYRQSLGQGLEFLIYFQGNSAPDKSGLPSDRFSAERTGGSVSTLTIQRTQQEDSAVYLCASSSSWARRGGYTFGSGTRLTVV.

The chain uses TRBV5-1 and TRBJ2-7, with D possibly being TRBD2 (6 bases). The CDR3 contains 12 residues. The ends were cut back, 2 bases at V and 3 bases at J, with 6 bases in the middle. Germline-derived CDR1 and CDR2 are SGHRS and YFSETQ. CDR3 nucleotides: TGCGCCAGCAGCTTCGGGGGCTACGAGCAGTACTTC. Translated, it gives CASSFGGYEQYF.

The V and J genes are TRBV10-2 and TRBJ1-1, with a weak D call TRBD1 (5 bases). Germline values: CDR1 WSHSY, CDR2 SAAADI. V was clipped by 3 bases and J by 10 bases, with 12 bases between them. CDR3 length: 12 residues. CDR3 DNA sequence: TGCGCCAGCAGTGATCGGGGGGGGGTAGCTTTCTTT. Translating gives CASSDRGGVAFF.

The J gene is TRBJ2-7, the V gene TRBV2; 9 bases are shared with TRBD2. This CDR3 is built from 14 residues. Looked up from germline, CDR1 is SNHLY and CDR2 is FYNNEI. Germline trimming cut 7 bases from V and 0 bases from J; bases unmatched to any gene: 4. CDR3 sequence: CASNSGGYSYEQYF. The DNA of the CDR3 is TGTGCCAGCAATAGCGGGGGTTACTCCTACGAGCAGTACTTC.

The chain joins TRBV6-1 to TRBJ1-2; possibly TRBD1 for D (5 bases). Germline V lookup: CDR1 MNHNS, CDR2 SASEGT. This CDR3 is built from 14 residues. V shed 3 bases and J shed 4 bases, with 12 bases lying between them. The CDR3 DNA follows: TGTGCCAGCAGTGACAGGGCGGAGATCTATGGCTACACCTTC. This translates into CASSDRAEIYGYTF.